This T cell receptor beta chain came from a study of beta chain features in type 1 diabetes. Study-wide results and limits: Among patients, naive, central memory and Treg TCRB repertoires appeared more similar than among healthy donors. PCR might favor shorter templates, equally in patients and controls. Shorter TCRB CDR3s, moderately but significantly so, marked every one of the four CD4+ subsets in Type 1 diabetes patients.

This clone was seen more than once but under ten times. Its target is unknown. Every isolated RNA sample was fully reverse transcribed, so sequencing captured expressed TCRB transcripts. Produced via immunoSEQ multiplex PCR; TCRdb's table is partial and in-frame only. The sample includes about 740,000 clones, 10% to 15% of them seen just once. The receptor's source is a man younger than 35 with type 1 diabetes. The sequencing input was naive CD4+ T cells from blood.

This chain's CDR3 is CATSKRGSGGLGDTQYF. CDR3 coding DNA: TGTGCCACCAGCAAGAGGGGTAGCGGGGGCCTCGGGGATACGCAGTATTTT. The rearrangement joins TRBV15 to TRBJ2-3; 9 positions match TRBD2. The germline gives CDR1 LNHNV, CDR2 YYDKDF (reference sequence). The V segment lost 4 bases and the J segment 6 bases; nucleotides outside the gene matches: 14. CDR3 size: 17 residues.